This T cell receptor (beta chain) was profiled in a study of T cells in Graves' hyperthyroidism and ophthalmopathy. Blood was sampled at initial diagnosis of hyperthyroidism, prior to onset of any ophthalmopathy symptoms. General study points: In the blood, most expanded thyroid clonotypes above 0.001 appeared as well.

Germline V gives CDR1 ENHRY, CDR2 SYGVKD. Trimming pared 2 bases from V and 5 bases from J, leaving 16 bases between. There are 16 residues in the CDR3. The investigators amplified TCR beta CDR3 regions from RNA transcripts. With the HTBI primer set, the TCR CDR3 went through a first round of RT-PCR. MiXCR, run by TCRdb on the multiplex PCR reads, gives a single entry per CDR3 protein. The table lists under 750,000 distinct CDR3 sequences, over 15% of them singletons, with over 15% in the top ten. This clonotype has ten or more counts. Its target is unknown. The chain combines TRBV10-3 with TRBJ2-1; weak D call: TRBD1 (6 bases). The source of this sequence is a woman aged 50 to 65 with Graves' hyperthyroidism that later progressed to Graves' ophthalmopathy. Sample: blood. For the CDR3, the DNA is TGTGCCATCAGTGAGCCCTGGACAGACCCTAACAATGAGCAGTTCTTC. Translated, it gives CAISEPWTDPNNEQFF.